Each of the 26 T cell receptor beta chains below was sequenced from the same sample in a study of shared clonotypes between healthy human individuals. Naive CD8 cells comprised CD45RO-negative, CCR7-positively selected cells, excluding terminally differentiated effector memory CD45RA+ cells. Here immunoSEQ multiplex PCR was the method, and the copy in TCRdb shows in-frame clones only, minus some. The sample lists some 2 million clones; about 95% were seen once. The specimen was naive CD8+ T cells sorted from blood. These receptors came from a man aged 18 to 30 in good health.

This clone showed up just once. V usage is TRBV29-1 and J usage is TRBJ2-7; TRBD1 aligns across 9 bases. The CDR3 totals 13 residues. Losses at the gene ends were 5 bases for V and 2 bases for J; bases not matched to a gene: 4. The V gene's germline CDR1 is SQVTM and CDR2 ANQGSEA. The CDR3 spells CSVLGDRAYEQYF. The CDR3 bases are TGCAGCGTTCTCGGGGACAGGGCCTACGAGCAGTACTTC.

This clone has just one count. This sequence joins TRBV11-2 and TRBJ1-4; 7 bases match TRBD1. CDR3 length: 16 amino acids. The V gene's germline CDR1 is SGHAT and CDR2 FQNNGV. V trimming: 11 bases; J trimming: 4 bases; junction bases outside the gene matches: 16. In DNA form, the CDR3 reads TGTGCCGAAGCAGGGGGGGACCTGCGGGATAATGAAAAACTGTTTTTT. Its translation: CAEAGGDLRDNEKLFF. Filled out from reference TRBV11-2 and TRBJ1-4, the complete variable domain reads EAGVAQSPRYKIIEKRQSVAFWCNPISGHATLYWYQQILGQGPKLLIQFQNNGVVDDSQLPKDRFSAERLKGVDSTLKIQPAKLEDSAVYLCAEAGGDLRDNEKLFFGSGTQLSVL.

This chain uses TRBV19 with TRBJ1-1; D is unresolved. V lost 10 bases, J lost 7 bases, and 10 bases lay in between. Germline CDR1 is LNHDA and CDR2 is SQIVND (reference sequence). The CDR3 length is 10 residues. DNA of the CDR3: TGTGCCACCCGAGCGGGTGAAGCTTTCTTT. Its protein product is CATRAGEAFF.

Here the CDR3 reads CASRLAGASYEQYF. CDR3 nucleotide sequence: TGTGCCAGCAGGCTAGCGGGGGCCTCCTACGAGCAGTACTTC. This chain uses TRBV27 with TRBJ2-7; 10 nucleotides line up with TRBD2. There are 14 residues in the CDR3. Germline-derived CDR1 and CDR2 are MNHEY and SMNVEV (reference sequence). J was trimmed by 0 bases and V by 6 bases; bases with no gene match: 2.

V and J are TRBV6-5 and TRBJ1-2; no definite D call. The CDR3 has 14 residues. V was clipped by 2 bases and J by 0 bases, with 7 bases between them. Germline V gene lookup returns CDR1 MNHEY and CDR2 SVGAGI. The CDR3 DNA follows: TGTGCCAGCAGTTACACAACAGCTAACTATGGCTACACCTTC. Its translation is CASSYTTANYGYTF.

The rearrangement links TRBV19 to TRBJ2-6; D gene ambiguous. V was pared by 8 bases and J by 0 bases, with 14 bases between. The CDR3 is made up of 16 amino acids. Looked up from germline, CDR1 is LNHDA and CDR2 is SQIVND (reference sequence). CDR3 loop: CASEVFVGSGANVLTF. The CDR3 DNA reads as TGTGCCAGTGAGGTTTTTGTGGGCTCTGGGGCCAACGTCCTGACTTTC.

About this clone itself: Other DNA sequences in the same sample also yield this CDR3. The chain employs TRBV9 and TRBJ2-2, with 10 bases that match TRBD2. The CDR3 consists of 16 residues. Looked up from germline, CDR1 is SGDLS and CDR2 is YYNGEE. Trimming at V came to 4 bases and at J to 4 bases, leaving 7 bases not matched to a gene. CDR3: CASSPWTSGGTGELFF. The CDR3 coding sequence is TGTGCCAGCAGCCCCTGGACTAGCGGAGGCACCGGGGAGCTGTTTTTT.

The rearrangement joins TRBV10-2 to TRBJ1-2; D possibly corresponds to TRBD1 (5 bases). CDR1 WSHSY and CDR2 SAAADI come from the germline V gene. The CDR3 totals 13 residues. V lost 3 bases and J 4 bases, leaving 9 bases between the germline ends. CDR3 loop: CASSDPTVYGYTF. CDR3 DNA sequence: TGCGCCAGCAGTGACCCGACAGTCTATGGCTACACCTTC.

This rearrangement joins TRBV6-1 to TRBJ2-1, with D maybe TRBD1 (6 bases). The germline CDR1 and CDR2 sequences are MNHNS and SASEGT. This CDR3 is built from 15 residues. V lost 8 bases and J 5 bases, leaving 19 bases between the germline ends. CDR3 sequence: CASPITGKADNEQFF. In DNA form, the CDR3 reads TGTGCCAGCCCGATCACAGGGAAGGCGGACAATGAGCAGTTCTTC.

The chain couples TRBV7-9 to TRBJ1-2; TRBD1 matches 7 bases. In germline, CDR1 is SEHNR, CDR2 FQNEAQ (reference sequence). The CDR3 sequence is 14 residues long. V lost 5 bases, J lost 7 bases, and 10 bases stayed unmatched. The CDR3 nucleotides read TGTGCCAGCAGCCCGAGACAGGGAGCTGCTGGCTACACCTTC. Translated, it gives CASSPRQGAAGYTF. The whole variable domain, remainder taken from reference TRBV7-9 and TRBJ1-2, is DTGVSQNPRHKITKRGQNVTFRCDPISEHNRLYWYRQTLGQGPEFLTYFQNEAQLEKSRLLSDRFSAERPKGSFSTLEIQRTEQGDSAMYLCASSPRQGAAGYTFGSGTRLTVV.

Regarding this clone: The same CDR3 can be traced to other DNA sequences in this sample. The rearrangement joins TRBV27 to TRBJ2-7; D perhaps matches TRBD2 (6 bases). Germline V CDR1 and CDR2: MNHEY, SMNVEV (reference sequence). This CDR3 has 13 residues. Trimming took 5 bases from V and 2 from J, leaving 10 bases between them. CDR3 coding DNA: TGTGCCAGCAGTAAAGCGGGCGCCTACGAGCAGTACTTC. This gives the protein CASSKAGAYEQYF.

As regards this clone: This CDR3 is also generated by other DNA sequences in the sample. The V gene is TRBV4-1, the J gene TRBJ2-7; D call uncertain. The CDR3 extends over 12 amino acids. The V gene's germline CDR1 is MGHRA and CDR2 YSYEKL. Trimming shortened V by 0 bases and J by 6 bases, and 6 bases separated the two germline ends. CDR3 residues: CASSQEGLEQYF. CDR3 sequence (DNA): TGCGCCAGCAGCCAAGAAGGTCTCGAGCAGTACTTC.

The chain joins TRBV11-2 to TRBJ2-7, with unresolved D. This CDR3 spans 14 amino acids. Between the trimmed V and J ends, which lost 8 bases and 2 bases, there was a span of 16 bases. CDR1 is SGHAT and CDR2 is FQNNGV in the germline V gene. CDR3 bases: TGTGCCAGCCAAACAAATACCGGCACCTACGAGCAGTACTTC. Protein product: CASQTNTGTYEQYF.

V gene TRBV9 combines with J gene TRBJ1-3; possibly TRBD1 for D (5 bases). Trimming stripped 2 bases from V and 0 bases from J, with 18 bases between. Per the germline V gene, CDR1 is SGDLS and CDR2 is YYNGEE. The CDR3 has 18 amino acids. This CDR3 reads CASSVGGSRGSSGNTIYF. The CDR3 coding sequence is TGTGCCAGCAGCGTGGGGGGATCCCGCGGCAGCTCTGGAAACACCATATATTTT.

The CDR3: CASSSAGGTGYNEQFF. The DNA for the CDR3 is TGTGCCAGCAGCTCCGCCGGCGGGACTGGATACAATGAGCAGTTCTTC. V and J are TRBV13 and TRBJ2-1; tentatively, D is TRBD2 (6 bases). The V and J ends lost 4 bases and 4 bases respectively, with 17 bases between them. From germline, CDR1 is PRHDT and CDR2 FYEKMQ (reference sequence). The CDR3 has 16 amino acids.

The chain combines TRBV4-1 with TRBJ1-1, with 9 bases fitting TRBD1. J gave up 4 bases and V 2 bases, and 11 bases lay outside the gene matches. In germline, CDR1 is MGHRA, CDR2 YSYEKL. The CDR3 sequence is 17 residues long. The CDR3 nucleotides are TGCGCCAGCAGCCAACAAATTGGACAGGGGCTCGGCACTGAAGCTTTCTTT. It translates to CASSQQIGQGLGTEAFF.

In its sample, this clone was seen once. This rearrangement joins TRBV5-1 to TRBJ1-3; no clear D gene. Germline values: CDR1 SGHRS, CDR2 YFSETQ. The V end lost 0 bases, the J end lost 4 bases, and 5 bases lay between the germline ends. This CDR3 is built from 13 residues. Here the CDR3 reads CASSLDGGNTIYF. CDR3 DNA sequence: TGCGCCAGCAGCTTGGATGGCGGAAACACCATATATTTT.

The gene calls are TRBV28 and TRBJ2-1; no clear D gene. Germline V gene lookup returns CDR1 MDHEN and CDR2 SYDVKM. The CDR3 has 12 amino acids. V lost 6 bases and J 4 bases, leaving 7 bases between the germline ends. This chain's CDR3 is CASRDRYNEQFF. DNA for the CDR3: TGTGCCAGCAGGGACCGATACAATGAGCAGTTCTTC.

The chain uses TRBV27 and TRBJ2-7; TRBD2 agrees at 11 bases. The CDR3 consists of 15 residues. Germline V gives CDR1 MNHEY, CDR2 SMNVEV (reference sequence). V trimming: 5 bases; J trimming: 4 bases; junction bases outside the gene matches: 7. CDR3 protein: CASSPSTSGAYEQYF. The CDR3 DNA is TGTGCCAGCAGTCCGTCGACTAGCGGGGCTTACGAGCAGTACTTC.

The rearrangement uses TRBV7-2 and TRBJ2-7, with a weak D call TRBD2 (6 bases). Trimming removed 5 bases from V and 4 bases from J, with 18 bases in between. There are 15 residues in the CDR3. Germline assignment: CDR1 SGHTA and CDR2 FQGNSA. The CDR3 bases are TGTGCCAGCAGCCTTGGGGTAGCGGCTACGTACGAGCAGTACTTC. This encodes CASSLGVAATYEQYF.

The chain carries TRBV4-1 and TRBJ2-7, with D uncertain. The CDR3 is 15 residues long. CDR1 is MGHRA, CDR2 YSYEKL, per germline. Trimming left V 5 bases short and J 2 bases short, with 16 bases between. The CDR3 here is CASSEVGTATYEQYF. DNA of the CDR3: TGCGCCAGCAGCGAGGTCGGTACAGCGACCTACGAGCAGTACTTC.

The chain has TRBV5-6 and TRBJ2-7; 7 bases match TRBD1. Germline V gives CDR1 SGHDT, CDR2 YYEEEE. CDR3 length equals 14 residues. V was clipped by 0 bases and J by 5 bases; unmatched bases: 5. The CDR3 bases are TGTGCCAGCAGCTTGGAAAGGGGGCTGGACGAGCAGTACTTC. Translated, it gives CASSLERGLDEQYF.

The CDR3 here is CASRGGRLTDTQYF. DNA of the CDR3: TGTGCCAGTAGGGGGGGGCGCCTCACAGATACGCAGTATTTT. This chain joins TRBV19 and TRBJ2-3; TRBD2 might be the D (7 bases). The CDR3 is made up of 14 amino acids. Trimming cost V 6 bases and J 2 bases, with 12 bases left between them. Germline lookup yields CDR1 LNHDA and CDR2 SQIVND (reference sequence).

The V gene is TRBV27, the J gene TRBJ2-3, with D perhaps given as TRBD1 or TRBD2 (6 bases each). The CDR3 extends over 12 amino acids. Germline assignment: CDR1 MNHEY and CDR2 SMNVEV (reference sequence). V was clipped by 8 bases and J by 4 bases, with 10 bases between them. CDR3 protein: CASSGGPDTQYF. The CDR3, as DNA: TGTGCCAGCTCCGGGGGCCCAGATACGCAGTATTTT.

As to this clone: The sample carries other DNA sequences with the same CDR3. The V call is TRBV10-1, the J call TRBJ1-1; D not resolved. Trimming pared 6 bases from V and 0 bases from J, leaving 5 bases between. The germline gives CDR1 WNHNN, CDR2 SYGVQD (reference sequence). CDR3 length: 12 amino acids. The CDR3 sequence: CASSDLNTEAFF. The CDR3 DNA sequence: TGCGCCAGCAGCGACCTGAACACTGAAGCTTTCTTT.

A note on this clone: Other DNA sequences in this specimen translate into the identical CDR3. This chain links TRBV5-1 with TRBJ1-5, with D tentatively TRBD1 (5 bases). V gave up 2 bases and J gave up 2 bases, with 8 bases separating them. The V gene's germline CDR1 is SGHRS and CDR2 YFSETQ. This CDR3 contains 14 residues. DNA of the CDR3: TGCGCCAGCAGCTTCGAAGGGGGCAATCAGCCCCAGCATTTT. As protein: CASSFEGGNQPQHF. Looking up the rest from reference TRBV5-1 and TRBJ1-5 gives the full variable domain: KAGVTQTPRYLIKTRGQQVTLSCSPISGHRSVSWYQQTPGQGLQFLFEYFSETQRNKGNFPGRFSGRQFSNSRSEMNVSTLELGDSALYLCASSFEGGNQPQHFGDGTRLSIL.